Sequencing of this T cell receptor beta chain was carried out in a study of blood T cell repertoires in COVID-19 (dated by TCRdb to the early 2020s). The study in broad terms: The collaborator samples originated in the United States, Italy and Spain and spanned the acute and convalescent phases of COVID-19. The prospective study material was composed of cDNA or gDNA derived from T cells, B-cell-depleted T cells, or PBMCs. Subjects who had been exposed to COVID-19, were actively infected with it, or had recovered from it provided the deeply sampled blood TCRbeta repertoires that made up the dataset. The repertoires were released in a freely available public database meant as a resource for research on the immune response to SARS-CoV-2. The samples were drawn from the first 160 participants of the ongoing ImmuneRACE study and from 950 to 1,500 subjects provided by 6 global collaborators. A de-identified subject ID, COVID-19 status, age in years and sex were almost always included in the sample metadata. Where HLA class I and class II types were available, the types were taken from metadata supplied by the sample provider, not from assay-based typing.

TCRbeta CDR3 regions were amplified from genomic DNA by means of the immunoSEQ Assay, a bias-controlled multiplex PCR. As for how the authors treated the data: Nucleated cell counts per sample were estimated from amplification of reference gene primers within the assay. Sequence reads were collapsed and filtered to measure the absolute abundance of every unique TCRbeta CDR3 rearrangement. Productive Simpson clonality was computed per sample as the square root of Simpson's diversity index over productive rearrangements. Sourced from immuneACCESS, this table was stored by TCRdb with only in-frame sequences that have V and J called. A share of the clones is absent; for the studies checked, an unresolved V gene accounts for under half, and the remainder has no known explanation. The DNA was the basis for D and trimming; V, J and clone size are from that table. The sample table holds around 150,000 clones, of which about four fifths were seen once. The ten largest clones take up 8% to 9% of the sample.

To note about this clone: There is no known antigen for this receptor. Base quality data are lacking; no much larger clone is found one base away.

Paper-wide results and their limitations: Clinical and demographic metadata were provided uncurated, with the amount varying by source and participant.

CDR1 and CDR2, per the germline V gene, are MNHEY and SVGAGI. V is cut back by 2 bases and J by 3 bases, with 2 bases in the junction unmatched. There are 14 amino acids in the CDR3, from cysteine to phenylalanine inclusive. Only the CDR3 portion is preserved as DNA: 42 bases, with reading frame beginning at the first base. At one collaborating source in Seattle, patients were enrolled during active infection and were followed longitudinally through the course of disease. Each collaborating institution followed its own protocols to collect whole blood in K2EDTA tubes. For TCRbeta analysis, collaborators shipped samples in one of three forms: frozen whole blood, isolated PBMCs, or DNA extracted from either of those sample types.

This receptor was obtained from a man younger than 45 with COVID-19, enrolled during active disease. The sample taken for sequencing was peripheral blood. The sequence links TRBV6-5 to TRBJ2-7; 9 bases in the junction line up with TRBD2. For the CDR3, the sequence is CASSYLAGSYEQYF. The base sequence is TGTGCCAGCAGTTACCTAGCGGGAAGCTACGAGCAGTACTTC.